Listed below are T cell receptor beta chains from one sample, sequenced in a study of beta chain features in type 1 diabetes. Using immunoSEQ multiplex PCR, the repertoire was profiled, and TCRdb retains in-frame clones only, with some absent. The repertoire has 250,000 to 350,000 clones, roughly an eighth of them found once; the top ten carry under 0.02%. Material for sequencing was naive CD4+ T cells from blood. The receptor set was obtained from a young man with type 1 diabetes. The CDR3 runs from the conserved cysteine through the conserved F or W. D genes are given only for firm matches. Clone size appears in some rows only: once, few, many, or a class for an expanded clone.

cdr3_nt: TGTGCCACCTCGGGTGATATGAACACTGAAGCTTTCTTT
cdr3_aa: CATSGDMNTEAFF
d_call: .
clone_size: .
j_call: TRBJ1-1
v_call: TRBV2

cdr3_nt: TGTGCCAGCAGCGGGACTAGCGGGTTACAAGAGACCCAGTACTTC
cdr3_aa: CASSGTSGLQETQYF
d_call: TRBD2
clone_size: few
j_call: TRBJ2-5
v_call: TRBV9

cdr3_nt: TGTGTCACACTCCCCGGACAGGGAGACTATGGCTACACCTTC
cdr3_aa: CVTLPGQGDYGYTF
d_call: TRBD1
clone_size: .
j_call: TRBJ1-2
v_call: TRBV28

cdr3_nt: TGTGCCAGCAGCTGGGGACAGGGAAGCTATGGCTACACCTTC
cdr3_aa: CASSWGQGSYGYTF
d_call: TRBD1
clone_size: few
j_call: TRBJ1-2
v_call: TRBV7-9

cdr3_nt: TGCAGCGCCGGGACAGTAAATGAAAAACTGTTTTTT
cdr3_aa: CSAGTVNEKLFF
d_call: TRBD1
clone_size: few
j_call: TRBJ1-4
v_call: TRBV29-1

cdr3_nt: TGCGCCAGCAGTAACACAGGGAACTACGAGCAGTACTTC
cdr3_aa: CASSNTGNYEQYF
d_call: .
clone_size: .
j_call: TRBJ2-7
v_call: TRBV5-1

cdr3_nt: TGTGCCCCAGGCGGGACTAGCGCGAACACCGGGGAGCTGTTTTTT
cdr3_aa: CAPGGTSANTGELFF
d_call: TRBD2
clone_size: .
j_call: TRBJ2-2
v_call: TRBV7-9

cdr3_nt: TGTGCCAGCAGTCTCTGGGCTACATACGAGCAGTACTTC
cdr3_aa: CASSLWATYEQYF
d_call: .
clone_size: .
j_call: TRBJ2-7
v_call: TRBV27

cdr3_nt: TGTGCCAGCAGCTCCTACACAGGCGGCCTAACCTCTGGCTACACCTTC
cdr3_aa: CASSSYTGGLTSGYTF
d_call: .
clone_size: .
j_call: TRBJ1-2
v_call: TRBV7-3

cdr3_nt: TGCGCCAGCAGCTTGACTAGCGGGACGAACTACGAGCAGTACTTC
cdr3_aa: CASSLTSGTNYEQYF
d_call: TRBD2
clone_size: .
j_call: TRBJ2-7
v_call: TRBV5-1

cdr3_nt: TGCAGCGTCACGACAGGGGGCTACGAGCAGTACTTC
cdr3_aa: CSVTTGGYEQYF
d_call: TRBD1
clone_size: .
j_call: TRBJ2-7
v_call: TRBV29-1

cdr3_nt: TGCACCAGCAGCCAAACAGGACGGTACTACGAGCAGTACTTC
cdr3_aa: CTSSQTGRYYEQYF
d_call: .
clone_size: few
j_call: TRBJ2-7
v_call: TRBV1

cdr3_nt: TGCGCCAGCAGCTTGGACGGCACCGGGGAGCTGTTTTTT
cdr3_aa: CASSLDGTGELFF
d_call: .
clone_size: .
j_call: TRBJ2-2
v_call: TRBV5-1

cdr3_nt: TGTGCCAGCAGCCAAGACGCGAGCTACGAGCAGTACTTC
cdr3_aa: CASSQDASYEQYF
d_call: .
clone_size: few
j_call: TRBJ2-7
v_call: TRBV14

cdr3_nt: TGTGCCTGGAACGTTCGGGTAGGGGGATCCACCTTC
cdr3_aa: CAWNVRVGGSTF
d_call: .
clone_size: few
j_call: TRBJ1-2
v_call: TRBV30

cdr3_nt: TGTGCCAGCAGGTGGAAGGGGTTTAATGAAAAACTGTTTTTT
cdr3_aa: CASRWKGFNEKLFF
d_call: .
clone_size: few
j_call: TRBJ1-4
v_call: TRBV2

cdr3_nt: TGTGCCAGCAGTTGGGGGGGGAACCATCAGCCCCAGCATTTT
cdr3_aa: CASSWGGNHQPQHF
d_call: .
clone_size: few
j_call: TRBJ1-5
v_call: TRBV27

cdr3_nt: TGTGCCAGCTCACCCTCCGTGGAAGCGCATAATGAAAAACTGTTTTTT
cdr3_aa: CASSPSVEAHNEKLFF
d_call: .
clone_size: .
j_call: TRBJ1-4
v_call: TRBV18

cdr3_nt: TGTGCCAGCAGTTTAGCGGGACAGCCTAACTATGGCTACACCTTC
cdr3_aa: CASSLAGQPNYGYTF
d_call: TRBD1
clone_size: few
j_call: TRBJ1-2
v_call: TRBV27

cdr3_nt: TGTGCCAGCGGTATCGGGACAGGTAACAATGAGCAGTTCTTC
cdr3_aa: CASGIGTGNNEQFF
d_call: TRBD1
clone_size: few
j_call: TRBJ2-1
v_call: TRBV28

cdr3_nt: TGTGCCAGCAGCCAAGAAGACAGGGGGAAGAATGAGCAGTTCTTC
cdr3_aa: CASSQEDRGKNEQFF
d_call: TRBD1
clone_size: .
j_call: TRBJ2-1
v_call: TRBV14

cdr3_nt: TGTGCCTGGTCCCTAGCGGGAGTCTTCGAGCAGTACTTC
cdr3_aa: CAWSLAGVFEQYF
d_call: TRBD2
clone_size: few
j_call: TRBJ2-7
v_call: TRBV30

cdr3_nt: TGCGCCAGCAGTTTTAGGGACTCCGCTTTGGGCACCGGGGAGCTGTTTTTT
cdr3_aa: CASSFRDSALGTGELFF
d_call: .
clone_size: .
j_call: TRBJ2-2
v_call: TRBV5-1

cdr3_nt: TGTGCCAGCCAGCGGGAGGGCCTCGGGCGGAATGAGCAGTTCTTC
cdr3_aa: CASQREGLGRNEQFF
d_call: TRBD2
clone_size: few
j_call: TRBJ2-1
v_call: TRBV19

cdr3_nt: TGTGCCAGTAGTAGCGACGGCAGGGATGAGCAGTTCTTC
cdr3_aa: CASSSDGRDEQFF
d_call: .
clone_size: .
j_call: TRBJ2-1
v_call: TRBV19

cdr3_nt: TGTGCCAGTAGACAGAGACAGAACTATGGCTACACCTTC
cdr3_aa: CASRQRQNYGYTF
d_call: .
clone_size: few
j_call: TRBJ1-2
v_call: TRBV6-6

cdr3_nt: TGCAGCGTTGAAGAACAGGATAACTATGGCTACACCTTC
cdr3_aa: CSVEEQDNYGYTF
d_call: .
clone_size: few
j_call: TRBJ1-2
v_call: TRBV29-1

cdr3_nt: TGTGCCTCGCCTACCGGAAGCGGTGAGCAGTTCTTC
cdr3_aa: CASPTGSGEQFF
d_call: .
clone_size: .
j_call: TRBJ2-1
v_call: TRBV30

cdr3_nt: TGCGCCAGCAGCTTGGAACTAGCGGGCGACGAGCAGTACTTC
cdr3_aa: CASSLELAGDEQYF
d_call: TRBD2
clone_size: few
j_call: TRBJ2-7
v_call: TRBV5-1

cdr3_nt: TGTGCCAGCTCACCAGACCCGGACAGGGAATTGCAGTTCTTC
cdr3_aa: CASSPDPDRELQFF
d_call: TRBD1
clone_size: .
j_call: TRBJ2-1
v_call: TRBV18

cdr3_nt: TGTGCCAGCAGCCAAGAAATCCTCGGACTAGCCCGAAATGAGCAGTTCTTC
cdr3_aa: CASSQEILGLARNEQFF
d_call: TRBD2
clone_size: few
j_call: TRBJ2-1
v_call: TRBV4-2

cdr3_nt: TGTGCCAGCTCACCACCGTCTAGCACAGATACGCAGTATTTT
cdr3_aa: CASSPPSSTDTQYF
d_call: .
clone_size: .
j_call: TRBJ2-3
v_call: TRBV18

cdr3_nt: TGCGCCAGCAGCCAAGTTGGACTAGCGGGAAGCACCGGGGAGCTGTTTTTT
cdr3_aa: CASSQVGLAGSTGELFF
d_call: TRBD2
clone_size: .
j_call: TRBJ2-2
v_call: TRBV4-3

cdr3_nt: TGTGCCAGCAGTGAATGGGCTGCAACCTACGAGCAGTACTTC
cdr3_aa: CASSEWAATYEQYF
d_call: .
clone_size: .
j_call: TRBJ2-7
v_call: TRBV25-1

cdr3_nt: TGTGCCAGCAGCCCCGGGAGGGGGGAGACCCAGTACTTC
cdr3_aa: CASSPGRGETQYF
d_call: TRBD2
clone_size: .
j_call: TRBJ2-5
v_call: TRBV7-7

cdr3_nt: TGTGCCAGTAGTTGGACAGCCGGGGAGCTGTTTTTT
cdr3_aa: CASSWTAGELFF
d_call: .
clone_size: .
j_call: TRBJ2-2
v_call: TRBV19

cdr3_nt: TGTGCCAGCAGCTACGGGACAGGGAATGAGCAGTTCTTC
cdr3_aa: CASSYGTGNEQFF
d_call: TRBD1
clone_size: .
j_call: TRBJ2-1
v_call: TRBV7-2

cdr3_nt: TGTGCCAGCAGCTTGTGGTTGGCTCTAGCGGGATTACAAGAGACCCAGTACTTC
cdr3_aa: CASSLWLALAGLQETQYF
d_call: TRBD2
clone_size: few
j_call: TRBJ2-5
v_call: TRBV7-9

cdr3_nt: TGCGCCAGCAGCAGTAGCGGGAGTTCCACAGATACGCAGTATTTT
cdr3_aa: CASSSSGSSTDTQYF
d_call: TRBD2
clone_size: .
j_call: TRBJ2-3
v_call: TRBV5-1

cdr3_nt: TGTGCCTGGAGTCGGACAGTGCAAGAGACCCAGTACTTC
cdr3_aa: CAWSRTVQETQYF
d_call: .
clone_size: .
j_call: TRBJ2-5
v_call: TRBV30

cdr3_nt: TGCGCCAGCAGCTTTAGCGGGTTCTCCTACAATGAGCAGTTCTTC
cdr3_aa: CASSFSGFSYNEQFF
d_call: TRBD2
clone_size: few
j_call: TRBJ2-1
v_call: TRBV5-1

cdr3_nt: TGTGCCAGCAGCTTAGGGTGGCCGCGGAGCACCGGGGAGCTGTTTTTT
cdr3_aa: CASSLGWPRSTGELFF
d_call: .
clone_size: few
j_call: TRBJ2-2
v_call: TRBV7-6

cdr3_nt: TGTGCCAGCAGTGACGACAGGCAAGAGACCCAGTACTTC
cdr3_aa: CASSDDRQETQYF
d_call: .
clone_size: few
j_call: TRBJ2-5
v_call: TRBV2

cdr3_nt: TGTGCCAGCCAGGTCGGACTACACTACGAGCAGTACTTC
cdr3_aa: CASQVGLHYEQYF
d_call: .
clone_size: .
j_call: TRBJ2-7
v_call: TRBV28